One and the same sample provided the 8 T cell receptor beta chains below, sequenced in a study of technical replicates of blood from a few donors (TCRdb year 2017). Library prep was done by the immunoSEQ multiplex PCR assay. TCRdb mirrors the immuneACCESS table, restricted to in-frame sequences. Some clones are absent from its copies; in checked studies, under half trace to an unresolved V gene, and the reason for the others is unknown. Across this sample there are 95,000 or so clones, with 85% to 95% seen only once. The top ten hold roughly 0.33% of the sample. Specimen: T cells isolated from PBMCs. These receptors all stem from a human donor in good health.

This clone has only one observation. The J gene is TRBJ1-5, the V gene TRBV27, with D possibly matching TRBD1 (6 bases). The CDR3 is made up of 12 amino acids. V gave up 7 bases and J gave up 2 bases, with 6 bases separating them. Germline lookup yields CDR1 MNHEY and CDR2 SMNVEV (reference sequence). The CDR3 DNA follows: TGTGCCAGCAAGGGGGGCAATCAGCCCCAGCATTTT. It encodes CASKGGNQPQHF.

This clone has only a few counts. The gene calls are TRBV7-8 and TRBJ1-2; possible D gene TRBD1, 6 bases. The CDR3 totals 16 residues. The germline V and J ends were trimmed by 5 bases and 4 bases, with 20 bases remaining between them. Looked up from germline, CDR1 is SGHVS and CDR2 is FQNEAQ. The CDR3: CASSERRQGFSYGYTF. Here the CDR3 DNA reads TGTGCCAGCAGCGAACGCCGCCAGGGGTTTAGCTATGGCTACACCTTC.

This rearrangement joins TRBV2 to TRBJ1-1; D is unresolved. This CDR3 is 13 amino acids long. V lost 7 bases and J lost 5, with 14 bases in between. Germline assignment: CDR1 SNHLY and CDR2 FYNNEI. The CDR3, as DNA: TGTGCCAGCATTTATGCCGGGAGTACTGAAGCTTTCTTT. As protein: CASIYAGSTEAFF.

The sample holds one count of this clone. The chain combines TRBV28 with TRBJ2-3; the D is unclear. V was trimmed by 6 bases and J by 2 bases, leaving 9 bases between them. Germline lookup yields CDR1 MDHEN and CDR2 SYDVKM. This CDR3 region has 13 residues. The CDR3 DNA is TGTGCCAGCAGGGCGGAGCTCACAGATACGCAGTATTTT. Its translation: CASRAELTDTQYF. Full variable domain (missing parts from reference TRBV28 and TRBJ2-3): DVKVTQSSRYLVKRTGEKVFLECVQDMDHENMFWYRQDPGLGLRLIYFSYDVKMKEKGDIPEGYSVSREKKERFSLILESASTNQTSMYLCASRAELTDTQYFGPGTRLTVL.

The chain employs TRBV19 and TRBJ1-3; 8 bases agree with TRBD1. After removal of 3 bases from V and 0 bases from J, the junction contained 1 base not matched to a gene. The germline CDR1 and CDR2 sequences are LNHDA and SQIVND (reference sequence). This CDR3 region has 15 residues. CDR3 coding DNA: TGTGCCAGTAGTATTACAGGGGGCTCTGGAAACACCATATATTTT. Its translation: CASSITGGSGNTIYF.

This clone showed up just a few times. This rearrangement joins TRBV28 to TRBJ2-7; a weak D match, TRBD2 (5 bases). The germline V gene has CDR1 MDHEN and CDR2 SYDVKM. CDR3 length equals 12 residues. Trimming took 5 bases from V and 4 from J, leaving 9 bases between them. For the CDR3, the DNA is TGTGCCAGCAGTGAATGGAGGTACGAGCAGTACTTC. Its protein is CASSEWRYEQYF. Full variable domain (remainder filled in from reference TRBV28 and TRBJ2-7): DVKVTQSSRYLVKRTGEKVFLECVQDMDHENMFWYRQDPGLGLRLIYFSYDVKMKEKGDIPEGYSVSREKKERFSLILESASTNQTSMYLCASSEWRYEQYFGPGTRLTVT.

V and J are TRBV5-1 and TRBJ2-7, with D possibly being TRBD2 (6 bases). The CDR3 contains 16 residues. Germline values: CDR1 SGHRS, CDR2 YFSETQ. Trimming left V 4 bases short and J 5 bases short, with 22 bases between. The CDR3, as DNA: TGCGCCAGCAGCATACGAGCTTCTAGCGCAGTCGACGAGCAGTACTTC. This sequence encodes CASSIRASSAVDEQYF.

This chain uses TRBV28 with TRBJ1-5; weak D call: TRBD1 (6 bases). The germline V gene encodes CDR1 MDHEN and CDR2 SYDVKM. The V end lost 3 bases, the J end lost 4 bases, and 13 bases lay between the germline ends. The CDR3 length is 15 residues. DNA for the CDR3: TGTGCCAGCAGTTTGGGACACCCCTCAAATCAGCCCCAGCATTTT. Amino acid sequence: CASSLGHPSNQPQHF.